This T cell receptor beta chain was sequenced for a study of T cells in Graves' hyperthyroidism and ophthalmopathy. Only a few counts were recorded for this clonotype. The CDR3 spans 13 residues. V shed 8 bases and J shed 5 bases, with 15 bases lying between them. Per the germline V gene, CDR1 is SGHAT and CDR2 is FQNNGV. Using RNA transcripts as the source, TCR beta CDR3 regions were amplified. The study used the HTBI primer set for a first-round RT-PCR of the TCR CDR3. Via MiXCR, TCRdb re-called the multiplex PCR reads, giving one row per CDR3 protein. The data hold around 200,000 distinct CDR3 sequences, with about a sixth observed a single time.

The clonotype was recovered from a woman between 45 and 60 years old with Graves' hyperthyroidism. Specimen: blood. The genes are TRBV11-2 and TRBJ2-5, with D possibly TRBD2 on 5 matching bases. The CDR3 loop is CASSEGGTETQYF. Written as DNA, the CDR3 is TGTGCCAGCTCAGAGGGTGGAACGGAGACCCAGTACTTC.